Below are 19 T cell receptor beta chains sequenced from a single sample in a study of cytomegalovirus exposure and HLA in healthy donors. Researchers ran the PCR with 60 Vbeta and 13 Jbeta primers. Produced via immunoSEQ multiplex PCR; TCRdb's table is partial and in-frame only. This table holds some 200,000 clones, more than 60% found once. The sequenced sample was PBMCs. These receptors were obtained from a female donor in good health and CMV-seronegative.

This clone was counted only a few times. The CDR3 loop is CASSIGAGGMNTQYF. As DNA, the CDR3 is TGTGCCAGTAGTATAGGGGCGGGGGGGATGAATACGCAGTATTTT. The rearrangement joins TRBV19 to TRBJ2-3; the match to TRBD2 covers 9 bases. V lost 1 base, J lost 7 bases, and 6 bases stayed unmatched. Germline V gives CDR1 LNHDA, CDR2 SQIVND (reference sequence). This CDR3 comprises 15 residues.

This rearrangement joins TRBV6-5 to TRBJ2-3; possibly TRBD1 for D (5 bases). Germline V gives CDR1 MNHEY, CDR2 SVGAGI. Deletions cut 4 bases from V and 0 bases from J, with 8 bases between. The CDR3 runs to 14 residues. This CDR3 is CASSLKGSTDTQYF. The CDR3 bases are TGTGCCAGCAGTTTAAAGGGGAGCACAGATACGCAGTATTTT.

This clone was seen once. The chain combines TRBV14 with TRBJ2-7; 8 bases are shared with TRBD1. CDR3 size: 15 residues. The V segment lost 2 bases and the J segment 5 bases; nucleotides outside the gene matches: 8. CDR1 is SGHDN, CDR2 FVKESK, per germline. The CDR3 here is CASSQIGQGFHEQYF. In nucleotides, the CDR3 is TGTGCCAGCAGCCAAATCGGACAGGGTTTTCACGAGCAGTACTTC. The entire variable domain, with the rest obtained from reference TRBV14 and TRBJ2-7, is as follows: EAGVTQFPSHSVIEKGQTVTLRCDPISGHDNLYWYRRVMGKEIKFLLHFVKESKQDESGMPNNRFLAERTGGTYSTLKVQPAELEDSGVYFCASSQIGQGFHEQYFGPGTRLTVT.

This clone was seen more than once but under ten times. Here the CDR3 reads CASSLGQANEQYF. In DNA form, the CDR3 reads TGTGCCAGCAGCTTAGGCCAAGCAAACGAGCAGTACTTC. V and J are TRBV11-3 and TRBJ2-7; D gene uncertain. The CDR3 is made up of 13 amino acids. Trimming stripped 1 base from V and 5 bases from J, with 9 bases between. Germline V gene data show CDR1 as SGHNT and CDR2 as YENEEA.

The rearrangement links TRBV9 to TRBJ2-1; 8 bases line up with TRBD2. Germline CDR1 reads SGDLS; CDR2 reads YYNGEE. This CDR3 contains 17 residues. With V trimmed by 0 bases and J by 7 bases, 12 bases remained unmatched. Here the CDR3 reads CASSVAVDGGVQNEQFF. Here the CDR3 DNA reads TGTGCCAGCAGCGTAGCTGTTGACGGGGGGGTTCAGAATGAGCAGTTCTTC.

This chain links TRBV5-1 with TRBJ2-2; 16 bases agree with TRBD2. Unmatched junction bases numbered 9, after V lost 3 bases and J lost 4 bases. Germline V gene lookup returns CDR1 SGHRS and CDR2 YFSETQ. CDR3 length: 19 residues. CDR3 nucleotide sequence: TGCGCCAGCAGCTCCCCGGGACTAGCGGGGGGGCTCGCCACCGGGGAGCTGTTTTTT. As protein: CASSSPGLAGGLATGELFF.

This chain links TRBV18 with TRBJ2-5; 11 nucleotides line up with TRBD2. V lost 5 bases and J lost 1; bases outside the gene matches: 3. CDR1 and CDR2 (germline): KGHSH, LQKENI. The CDR3 sequence is 15 residues long. The CDR3 DNA reads as TGTGCCAGCTCAACGACTAGCGGGATCCAAGAGACCCAGTACTTC. Encoded protein: CASSTTSGIQETQYF.

This chain's CDR3 is CASSLPSGRSRTQYF. The CDR3 nucleotides read TGTGCCAGCAGTCTTCCGAGCGGGAGATCTAGGACCCAGTACTTC. V gene TRBV28 combines with J gene TRBJ2-5, with 8 bases aligning to TRBD2. With 5 bases clipped from V and 7 bases from J, the junction kept 12 bases outside the gene matches. CDR3 length equals 15 residues. Per germline, CDR1 MDHEN and CDR2 SYDVKM. Drawing the rest from reference TRBV28 and TRBJ2-5, the complete variable domain is DVKVTQSSRYLVKRTGEKVFLECVQDMDHENMFWYRQDPGLGLRLIYFSYDVKMKEKGDIPEGYSVSREKKERFSLILESASTNQTSMYLCASSLPSGRSRTQYFGPGTRLLVL.

This chain links TRBV9 with TRBJ2-7; 8 bases line up with TRBD2. Germline CDR1 reads SGDLS; CDR2 reads YYNGEE. Trimming took 4 bases from V and 3 from J; bases not matched to a gene: 6. CDR3 length: 14 amino acids. As DNA, the CDR3 is TGTGCCAGCAGCACAGGACTAGCCGGCTACGAGCAGTACTTC. Translating it yields CASSTGLAGYEQYF.

This sequence joins TRBV6-1 and TRBJ2-1; unclear D gene. Per germline, CDR1 MNHNS and CDR2 SASEGT. This CDR3 is built from 13 residues. Trimming stripped 4 bases from V and 7 bases from J, with 11 bases between. The DNA for the CDR3 is TGTGCCAGCAGTGTAGATCGGTGGAATGAGCAGTTCTTC. It specifies CASSVDRWNEQFF.

This chain joins TRBV19 and TRBJ1-5; TRBD1 matches 8 bases. The germline V gene encodes CDR1 LNHDA and CDR2 SQIVND (reference sequence). V lost 4 bases and J lost 5; bases outside the gene matches: 7. This CDR3 contains 15 residues. The CDR3 coding sequence is TGTGCCAGTAGTAAAGCCCCAGGGGGCGATCAGCCCCAGCATTTT. Protein product: CASSKAPGGDQPQHF. Filled out from reference TRBV19 and TRBJ1-5, the complete variable domain reads DGGITQSPKYLFRKEGQNVTLSCEQNLNHDAMYWYRQDPGQGLRLIYYSQIVNDFQKGDIAEGYSVSREKKESFPLTVTSAQKNPTAFYLCASSKAPGGDQPQHFGDGTRLSIL.

Here the CDR3 DNA reads TGTGCCAGCAGCGTAGAGGGCGGGAGGGGTCCAGATACGCAGTATTTT. Its protein product is CASSVEGGRGPDTQYF. The chain couples TRBV9 to TRBJ2-3, with 9 bases fitting TRBD2. J lost 4 bases, V lost 0 bases, and 6 bases had no gene match. This CDR3 has 16 amino acids. CDR1 is SGDLS, CDR2 YYNGEE, per germline.

This clone was seen only once. The chain employs TRBV7-3 and TRBJ1-3; D is perhaps TRBD1 (6 bases). The CDR3 runs 16 residues. Germline values: CDR1 SGHTA, CDR2 FQGTGA. V gave up 2 bases and J gave up 0 bases, with 11 bases separating them. CDR3 in amino acids: CASSLEAGASGNTIYF. For the CDR3, the DNA is TGTGCCAGCAGCTTAGAGGCAGGGGCCTCTGGAAACACCATATATTTT. Filled out from reference TRBV7-3 and TRBJ1-3, the complete variable domain reads GAGVSQTPSNKVTEKGKYVELRCDPISGHTALYWYRQSLGQGPEFLIYFQGTGAADDSGLPNDRFFAVRPEGSVSTLKIQRTERGDSAVYLCASSLEAGASGNTIYFGEGSWLTVV.

The V and J genes are TRBV7-8 and TRBJ2-3, with D possibly matching TRBD2 (5 bases). This CDR3 spans 15 amino acids. The V end lost 5 bases, the J end lost 2 bases, and 14 bases lay between the germline ends. Germline assignment: CDR1 SGHVS and CDR2 FQNEAQ. The CDR3 DNA reads TGTGCCAGCAGCCCCCCGCGAGGGTTCACAGATACGCAGTATTTT. Translated: CASSPPRGFTDTQYF.

The J gene is TRBJ2-7, the V gene TRBV6-6, with 9 bases matching TRBD1. Germline trimming cut 6 bases from V and 2 bases from J; bases unmatched to any gene: 11. Germline CDR1 is MNHNY and CDR2 is SVGAGI (reference sequence). CDR3 length: 16 amino acids. The DNA for the CDR3 is TGTGCCAGCAGGCCCCTTGGGACAGGGAGGGCCTACGAGCAGTACTTC. Translating it yields CASRPLGTGRAYEQYF.

Notes on this clone: Other DNA sequences from this sample encode an identical CDR3 as well. The rearrangement uses TRBV2 and TRBJ1-2; the match to TRBD1 covers 7 bases. This CDR3 has 14 residues. The germline CDR1 and CDR2 sequences are SNHLY and FYNNEI. V gave up 6 bases and J gave up 0 bases; unmatched junction bases: 4. The chain's CDR3 is CASRLGTANYGYTF. The CDR3 DNA follows: TGTGCCAGCAGACTAGGGACAGCTAACTATGGCTACACCTTC.

This clone was picked up a small number of times. The rearrangement uses TRBV5-1 and TRBJ2-1; TRBD2 might be the D (6 bases). Germline assignment: CDR1 SGHRS and CDR2 YFSETQ. The CDR3 consists of 17 residues. Between the trimmed V and J ends, which lost 0 bases and 8 bases, there was a span of 21 bases. CDR3 coding DNA: TGCGCCAGCAGCTTGGCCCTCGGGCTAGCGCCGGGGGATGAGCAGTTCTTC. The encoded protein is CASSLALGLAPGDEQFF. The variable domain in full, completed from reference TRBV5-1 and TRBJ2-1, reads KAGVTQTPRYLIKTRGQQVTLSCSPISGHRSVSWYQQTPGQGLQFLFEYFSETQRNKGNFPGRFSGRQFSNSRSEMNVSTLELGDSALYLCASSLALGLAPGDEQFFGPGTRLTVL.

The chain couples TRBV13 to TRBJ1-1; unclear D gene. The CDR3 spans 12 residues. Trimming removed 5 bases from V and 1 base from J, with 5 bases in between. Germline loops: CDR1 PRHDT, CDR2 FYEKMQ (reference sequence). CDR3 DNA: TGTGCCAGCAGCCCAGAGAACACTGAAGCTTTCTTT. Its translation is CASSPENTEAFF.

This clone was detected a few times. The V gene is TRBV9, the J gene TRBJ2-7; D is ambiguous. The CDR3 runs 15 residues. Trimming left V 4 bases short and J 3 bases short, with 17 bases between. Germline V CDR1 and CDR2: SGDLS, YYNGEE. The CDR3 loop is CASSPAVLPGYEQYF. In DNA form, the CDR3 reads TGTGCCAGCAGCCCAGCTGTCCTGCCGGGCTACGAGCAGTACTTC.